This section outlines one TCR beta chain sequence together with its context. The data derive from a study of blood T cell repertoires in COVID-19. Study-wide context: PBMCs, B-cell-depleted T cells, or T cells were the source of the cDNA or gDNA that made up the material.

The authors' processing: Estimated nucleated cell counts came from reference gene primer amplification. Clones were sequenced by immunoSEQ multiplex PCR, and TCRdb holds only the in-frame ones, with some missing. The V and J calls and clone size are taken from that table; D and trimming were inferred from the DNA. The repertoire holds more than 40,000 clones, with about 86% as singletons. Germline values: CDR1 GTSNPN, CDR2 SVGIG (reference sequence). The length of the CDR3 is 14 residues. Trimming left V 3 bases short and J 4 bases short, with 13 bases between. This clonotype was obtained from a woman aged 80 or over with acute or convalescent COVID-19. The chain combines TRBV30 with TRBJ1-5, with a tentative D call TRBD1 (5 bases). The sample taken for sequencing was peripheral blood. The CDR3 spells CAWRGGAGNQPQHF. CDR3 nucleotide sequence: TGTGCCTGGAGAGGCGGGGCAGGGAATCAGCCCCAGCATTTT.